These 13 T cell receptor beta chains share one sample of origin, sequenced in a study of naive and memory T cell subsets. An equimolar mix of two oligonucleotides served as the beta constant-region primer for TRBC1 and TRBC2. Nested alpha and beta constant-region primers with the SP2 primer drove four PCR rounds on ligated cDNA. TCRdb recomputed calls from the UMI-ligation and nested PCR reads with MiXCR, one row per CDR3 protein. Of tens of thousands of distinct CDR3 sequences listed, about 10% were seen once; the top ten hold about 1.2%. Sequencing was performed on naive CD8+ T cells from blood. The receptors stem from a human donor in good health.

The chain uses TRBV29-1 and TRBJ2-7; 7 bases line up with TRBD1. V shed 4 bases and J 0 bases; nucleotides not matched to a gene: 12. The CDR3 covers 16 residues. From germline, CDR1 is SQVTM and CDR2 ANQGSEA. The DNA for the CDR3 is TGCAGCGTTGGGGACCTTGGACAGGAACGCTCCTACGAGCAGTACTTC. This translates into CSVGDLGQERSYEQYF.

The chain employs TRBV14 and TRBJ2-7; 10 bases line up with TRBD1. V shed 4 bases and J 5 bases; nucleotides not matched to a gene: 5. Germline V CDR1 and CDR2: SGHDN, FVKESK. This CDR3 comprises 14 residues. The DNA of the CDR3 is TGTGCCAGCAGCCGGGGACAGGGGACCCACGAGCAGTACTTC. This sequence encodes CASSRGQGTHEQYF.

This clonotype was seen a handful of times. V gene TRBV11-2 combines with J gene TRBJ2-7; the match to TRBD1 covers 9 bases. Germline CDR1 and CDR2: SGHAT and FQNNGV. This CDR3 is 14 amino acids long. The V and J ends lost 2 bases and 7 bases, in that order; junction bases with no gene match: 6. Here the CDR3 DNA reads TGTGCCAGCAGCTTATGGACAGGGGAGGGAGAGCAGTACTTC. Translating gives CASSLWTGEGEQYF.

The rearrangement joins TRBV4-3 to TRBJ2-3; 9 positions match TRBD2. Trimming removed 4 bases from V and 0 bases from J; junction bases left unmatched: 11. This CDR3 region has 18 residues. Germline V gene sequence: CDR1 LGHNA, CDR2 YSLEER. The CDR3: CASSPGPSGGKSTDTQYF. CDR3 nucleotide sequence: TGCGCCAGCAGCCCAGGCCCCAGCGGGGGGAAAAGCACAGATACGCAGTATTTT.

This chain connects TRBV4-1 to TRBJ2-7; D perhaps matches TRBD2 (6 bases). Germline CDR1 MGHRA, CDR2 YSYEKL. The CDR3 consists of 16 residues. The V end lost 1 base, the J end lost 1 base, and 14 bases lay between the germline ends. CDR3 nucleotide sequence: TGCGCCAGCAGCCAAGTGACGTCTAGCGCTTCCTACGAGCAGTACTTC. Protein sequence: CASSQVTSSASYEQYF.

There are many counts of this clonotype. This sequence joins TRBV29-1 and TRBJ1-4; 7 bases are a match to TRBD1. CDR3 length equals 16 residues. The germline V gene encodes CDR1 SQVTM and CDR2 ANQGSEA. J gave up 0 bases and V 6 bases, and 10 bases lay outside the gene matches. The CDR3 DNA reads TGCAGCGTGGCCGGGACAGAACTTGCAACTAATGAAAAACTGTTTTTT. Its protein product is CSVAGTELATNEKLFF.

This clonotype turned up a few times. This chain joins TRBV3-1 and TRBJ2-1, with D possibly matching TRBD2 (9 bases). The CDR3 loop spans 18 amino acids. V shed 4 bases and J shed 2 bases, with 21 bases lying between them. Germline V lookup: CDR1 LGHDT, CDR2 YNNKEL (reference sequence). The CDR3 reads CASSPAAGGTGAYNEQFF. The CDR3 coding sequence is TGTGCCAGCAGCCCGGCCGCGGGGGGGACAGGAGCCTACAATGAGCAGTTCTTC.

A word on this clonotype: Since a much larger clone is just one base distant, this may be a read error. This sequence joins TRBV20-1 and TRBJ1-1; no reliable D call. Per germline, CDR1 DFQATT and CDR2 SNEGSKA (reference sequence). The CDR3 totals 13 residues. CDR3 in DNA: TGCAGTGCTAGTTTACCGTGGAACACTGAAGATTTCTTT. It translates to CSASLPWNTEDFF.

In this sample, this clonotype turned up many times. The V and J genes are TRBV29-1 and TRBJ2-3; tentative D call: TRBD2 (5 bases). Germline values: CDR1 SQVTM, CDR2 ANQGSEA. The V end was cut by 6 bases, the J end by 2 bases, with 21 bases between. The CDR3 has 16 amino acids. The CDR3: CSVQLLARGDTDTQYF. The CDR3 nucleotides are TGCAGCGTCCAACTTCTAGCCCGTGGTGACACAGATACGCAGTATTTT.

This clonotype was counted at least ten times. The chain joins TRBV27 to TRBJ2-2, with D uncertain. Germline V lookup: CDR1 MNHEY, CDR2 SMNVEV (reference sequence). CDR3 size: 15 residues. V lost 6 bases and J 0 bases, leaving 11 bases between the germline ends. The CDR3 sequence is CASSPTMANTGELFF. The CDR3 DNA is TGTGCCAGCAGCCCCACAATGGCGAACACCGGGGAGCTGTTTTTT.

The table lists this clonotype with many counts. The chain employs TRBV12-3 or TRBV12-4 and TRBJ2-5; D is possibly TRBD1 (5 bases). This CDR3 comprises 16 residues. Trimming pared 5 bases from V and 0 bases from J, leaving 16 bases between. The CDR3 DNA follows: TGTGCCAGCAGTCGACGAGGTACAGGTTACCAAGAGACCCAGTACTTC. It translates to CASSRRGTGYQETQYF.

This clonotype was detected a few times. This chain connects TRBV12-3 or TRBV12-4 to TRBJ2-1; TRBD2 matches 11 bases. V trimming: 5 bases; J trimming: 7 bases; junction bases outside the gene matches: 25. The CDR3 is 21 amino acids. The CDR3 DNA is TGTGCCAGCAGTAAAAGCGGGACTAGCGGAGAAAACCCTTGGGGAGCGAATGAGCAGTTCTTC. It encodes CASSKSGTSGENPWGANEQFF.

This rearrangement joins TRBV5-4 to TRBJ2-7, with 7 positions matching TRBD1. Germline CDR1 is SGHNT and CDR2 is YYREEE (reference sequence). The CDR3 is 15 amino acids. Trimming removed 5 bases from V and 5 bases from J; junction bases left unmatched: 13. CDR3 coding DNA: TGTGCCAGCAGACCCCGACAGGGAAGCGCCCACGAGCAGTACTTC. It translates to CASRPRQGSAHEQYF.